What follows describes a single T cell receptor (beta chain). In the source study's methods: Estimated nucleated cell counts came from reference gene primer amplification. Method: immunoSEQ multiplex PCR; TCRdb's copy keeps in-frame clones and lacks some. The V and J calls and the clone size are those of that table, but D and trimming were determined from the DNA. The sample holds roughly 250,000 clones; under 90% are singletons and the top ten take roughly 8.6%. Germline V lookup: CDR1 SGHRS, CDR2 YFSETQ. Trimming shortened V by 2 bases and J by 1 base, and 12 bases separated the two germline ends. The CDR3 sequence is 15 residues long. This record comes from a study of blood T cell repertoires in COVID-19. Across the study: Samples taken during acute and convalescent COVID-19 were collected in the United States, Italy and Spain. T cells, B-cell-depleted T cells, or PBMCs provided the cDNA or gDNA that served as material.

The TCR sequence derives from a human donor in a cohort sampled during active COVID-19. Sequencing was performed on peripheral blood. The chain links TRBV5-1 to TRBJ1-1; the D is unclear. The CDR3 nucleotides read TGCGCCAGCAGCTTCGAACAGCGGCAGAACACTGAAGCTTTCTTT. Its protein product is CASSFEQRQNTEAFF.